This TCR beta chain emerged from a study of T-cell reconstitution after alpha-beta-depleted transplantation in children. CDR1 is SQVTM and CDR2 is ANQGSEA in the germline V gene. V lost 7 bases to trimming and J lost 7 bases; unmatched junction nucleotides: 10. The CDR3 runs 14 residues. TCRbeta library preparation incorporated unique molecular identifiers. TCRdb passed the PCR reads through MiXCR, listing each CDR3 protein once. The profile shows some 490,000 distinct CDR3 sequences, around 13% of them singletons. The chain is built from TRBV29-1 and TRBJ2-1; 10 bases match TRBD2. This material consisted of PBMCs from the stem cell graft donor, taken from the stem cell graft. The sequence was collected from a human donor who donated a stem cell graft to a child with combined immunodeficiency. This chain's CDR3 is CSGGRLAGVNEQFF. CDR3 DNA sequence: TGCAGCGGAGGGCGGCTAGCGGGAGTTAATGAGCAGTTCTTC.